Reported below is one T cell receptor (beta chain). Its recognized antigen is unknown. No per-base quality is available; no much larger clone lies one base away. The collaborating institutions used their own protocols to collect whole blood in K2EDTA tubes. For TCRbeta analysis, collaborators shipped samples as frozen whole blood, isolated PBMCs, or DNA extracted from either of those sample types. Its CDR3 holds 14 amino acids, cysteine through phenylalanine. The read is trimmed to its CDR3 DNA, 42 bases read in frame from base 1. The junction shows trimming of 6 bases on V and 2 bases on J, and the gene matches do not reach 5 bases of it. The germline V gene sets CDR1 to MNHEY and CDR2 to SVGAGI. The immunoSEQ Assay, a bias-controlled multiplex PCR, was used to amplify TCRbeta CDR3 regions from genomic DNA. In the paper's pipeline: Within the assay, amplification of reference gene primers was used to estimate how many nucleated cells each sample contained. To quantify the absolute abundance of each unique TCRbeta CDR3 rearrangement, sequence reads were collapsed and filtered. For each sample, productive Simpson clonality was calculated as the square root of Simpson's diversity index across productive rearrangements. TCRdb carries this immuneACCESS record with in-frame sequences only. Its versions omit some clonotypes, under half of them owing to an unresolved V gene in the studies checked, with the rest unexplained. Clonal size and the V and J genes are those of that table, whereas D and trimming came from the DNA. The sample table holds approximately 86,000 clones, of which 80% were seen once. The top ten constitute 10% of the sample.

The data derive from a study of blood T cell repertoires in COVID-19 (dated by TCRdb to 2020 to 2022). Regarding the study in general: Collaborator samples came from the United States, Italy and Spain and covered acute and convalescent phases of COVID-19. The prospective study material was composed of cDNA or gDNA derived from T cells, B-cell-depleted T cells, or PBMCs. Subjects who had been exposed to COVID-19, were actively infected with it, or had recovered from it provided the deeply sampled blood TCRbeta repertoires that made up the dataset. The repertoires were released in a freely available public database meant as a resource for research on the immune response to SARS-CoV-2. Samples were obtained from the ongoing ImmuneRACE study (first 160 participants) and from 1,254 subjects provided by 6 global collaborators. Nearly every sample came with metadata listing a de-identified subject ID, COVID-19 status, age in years and sex. Where HLA class I and class II types were available, the types were taken from metadata supplied by the sample provider, not from assay-based typing.

The study at large found these results: The amount of clinical and demographic metadata varied by source and participant and was provided uncurated.

The source material was peripheral blood. This receptor was taken from a woman aged 65 to 85 with acute or convalescent COVID-19. The chain is made from TRBV6-5 and TRBJ2-3; 7 bases in between match TRBD2. The CDR3 loop reads CASSRGGATDTQYF. The nucleotides are TGTGCCAGCAGCCGCGGGGGAGCCACAGATACGCAGTATTTT.